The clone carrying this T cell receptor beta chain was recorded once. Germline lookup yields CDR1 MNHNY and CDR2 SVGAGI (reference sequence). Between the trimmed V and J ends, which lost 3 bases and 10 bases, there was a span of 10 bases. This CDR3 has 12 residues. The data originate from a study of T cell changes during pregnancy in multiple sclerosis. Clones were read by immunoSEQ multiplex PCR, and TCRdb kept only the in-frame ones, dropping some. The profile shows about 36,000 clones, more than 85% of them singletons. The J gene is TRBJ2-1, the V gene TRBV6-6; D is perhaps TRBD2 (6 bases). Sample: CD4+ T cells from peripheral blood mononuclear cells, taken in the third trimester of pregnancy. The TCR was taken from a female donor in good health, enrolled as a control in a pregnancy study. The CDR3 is CASSYRGSEQFF. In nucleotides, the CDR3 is TGTGCCAGCAGTTATCGGGGGTCCGAGCAGTTCTTC.